The subject of this entry is one T cell receptor beta chain. The antigen is not known. This sample is part of a study of STAT3 mutations in large granular lymphocyte leukemia. Study-wide points: In T-cell large granular lymphocyte leukemia, about half of patients showed multiple immunodominant subclonotypes.

The V gene lost 3 bases and the J gene lost 0 bases, with 7 bases spanning the gap. CDR3 length: 14 amino acids. Germline CDR1 is MDHEN and CDR2 is SYDVKM. Assay: immunoSEQ multiplex PCR; the TCRdb copy retains only in-frame clones and omits some. Here the sample spans approximately 31,000 clones, approximately 83% being singletons. The rearrangement joins TRBV28 to TRBJ2-3; D is possibly TRBD2 (5 bases). The specimen sequenced was peripheral blood mononuclear cells. This TCR derives from a man between 60 and 75 years old with T-cell large granular lymphocyte leukemia. Some clones in this sample may be carry-over from other donors' samples. The CDR3 sequence is CASSLAGSTDTQYF. The DNA of the CDR3 is TGTGCCAGCAGTTTGGCGGGCAGCACAGATACGCAGTATTTT.